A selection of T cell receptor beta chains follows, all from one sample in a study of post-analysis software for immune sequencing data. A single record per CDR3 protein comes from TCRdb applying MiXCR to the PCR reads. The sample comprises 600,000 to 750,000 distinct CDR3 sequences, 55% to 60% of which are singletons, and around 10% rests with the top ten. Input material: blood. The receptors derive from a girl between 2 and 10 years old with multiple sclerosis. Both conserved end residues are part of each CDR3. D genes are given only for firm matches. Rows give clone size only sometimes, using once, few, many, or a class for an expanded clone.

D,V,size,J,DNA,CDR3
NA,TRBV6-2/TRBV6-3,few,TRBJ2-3,TGTGCCAGCAGTACGGGGACTCTAGCTCCGGGTACGCAGTATTTT,CASSTGTLAPGTQYF
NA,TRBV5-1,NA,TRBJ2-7,TGCGCCAGCAGCTCCCAACCCTTGAACGAGCAGTACTTC,CASSSQPLNEQYF
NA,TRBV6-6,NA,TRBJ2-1,TGTGCCATAGGGGCAAATACCAATGAGCAGTTCTTC,CAIGANTNEQFF
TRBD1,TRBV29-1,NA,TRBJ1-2,TGCAGCGTTGAGCGTAGGAGACAGGGACAAGAACATGGCTGCACCTTC,CSVERRRQGQEHGCTF
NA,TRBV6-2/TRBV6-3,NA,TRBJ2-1,TGTGCCAGCAGTTACTCCGAGGGTTTGGGGGAGCAGTTCTTC,CASSYSEGLGEQFF
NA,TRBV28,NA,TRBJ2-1,TGTGCCAGCAGTTATACAGGGATTGCATACAATGAGCAGTTCTTC,CASSYTGIAYNEQFF
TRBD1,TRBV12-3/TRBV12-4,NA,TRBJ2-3,TGTGCCAGCAGTCCAATCGCCTCGCTGGGACAGGGCACAGATACGCAGTATTTT,CASSPIASLGQGTDTQYF
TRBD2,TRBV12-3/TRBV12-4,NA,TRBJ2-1,TGTGCCAGCAGTTTACACGGGGGGAACTACAATGAGCAGTTCTTC,CASSLHGGNYNEQFF
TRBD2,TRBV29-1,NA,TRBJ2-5,TGCAGCACCGGACACGGCAAGACTAGCTCGAAAGAGACCCAGTACTTC,CSTGHGKTSSKETQYF
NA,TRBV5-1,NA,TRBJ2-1,TGCGCCAGCTACCCACGATCGCCTATCAGAAGCTCCTACAATGAGCAGTTCTTC,CASYPRSPIRSSYNEQFF
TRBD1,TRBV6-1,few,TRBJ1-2,TGTGCCAGCAAGCGGTGGGCCCTCTCAGGGGGCGGGTATGGCTACACCTTC,CASKRWALSGGGYGYTF
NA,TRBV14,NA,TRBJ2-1,TGTGCCAGCAGCCCGATGGGACTGGATAATTTGGAGCAGTTCTTC,CASSPMGLDNLEQFF
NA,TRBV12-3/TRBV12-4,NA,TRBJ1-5,TGTGCCAGCAGTTTCGCCCGTACCCGGGACGGCAATCAGCCCCAGCATTTT,CASSFARTRDGNQPQHF
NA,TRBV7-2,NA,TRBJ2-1,TGTGCCAGCACCCGGGCCGGGTTTAAGAAGGGCGGTGAGCAGTTCTTC,CASTRAGFKKGGEQFF
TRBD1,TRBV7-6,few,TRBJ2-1,TGTGCCAGCAGCTTAATCGGGACAGGTCGCCTCAATGAGCAGTTCTTC,CASSLIGTGRLNEQFF
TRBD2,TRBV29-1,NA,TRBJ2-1,TGCAGCGTTGCTAGCGGGGTAGGTGAGCAGTTCTTC,CSVASGVGEQFF
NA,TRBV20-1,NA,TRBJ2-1,TGCAGTGCTAGAGGGAAACCGGGACTGAACTACAATGAGCAGTTCTTC,CSARGKPGLNYNEQFF
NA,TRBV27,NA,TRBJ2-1,TGTGCCAGCAGACAATTGGGGTACAATGAGCAGTTCTTC,CASRQLGYNEQFF
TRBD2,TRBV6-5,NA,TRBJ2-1,TGTGCCAGCGGAGAGACCAGCGGGGGCCCCTACAATGAGCAGTTCTTC,CASGETSGGPYNEQFF
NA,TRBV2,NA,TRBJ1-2,TGTGCCAGCAGTGAAGGAGGCAGGGGCTATGGCTACACCTTC,CASSEGGRGYGYTF
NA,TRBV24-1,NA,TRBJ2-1,TGTGCCACCAGTGATTTGGTAAGCCATGAGCAGTTCTTC,CATSDLVSHEQFF
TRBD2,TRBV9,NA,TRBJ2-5,TGTGCCAGCAGCGCCTCAGCGGGGGGACCGCAAGAGACCCAGTACTTC,CASSASAGGPQETQYF
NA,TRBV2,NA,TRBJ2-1,TGTGCCAGCAGTGTTGGCCAGGAGATCTACAATGAGCAGTTCTTC,CASSVGQEIYNEQFF
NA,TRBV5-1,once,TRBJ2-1,TGCGCCAGCAGCCCGGGGATTCAATCCTCCTACAATGAGCAGTTCTTC,CASSPGIQSSYNEQFF
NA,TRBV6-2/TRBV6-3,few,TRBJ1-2,TGTGCCAGCAGTGATCCGACAGGCCTCCGGTTAAATGGCTACACCTTC,CASSDPTGLRLNGYTF
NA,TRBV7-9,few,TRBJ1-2,TGTGCCAGCAGCTTAGCGCCCCTTCAGGGCTATGGCTACACCTTC,CASSLAPLQGYGYTF
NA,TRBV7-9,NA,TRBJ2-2,TGTGCCAGCAGCTTCGCAGGGGTCGGGGAGCTGTTTTTT,CASSFAGVGELFF
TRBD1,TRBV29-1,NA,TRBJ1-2,TGCAGCGCCGGACTCCGGGACAGGGGACATGGCTACACCTTC,CSAGLRDRGHGYTF
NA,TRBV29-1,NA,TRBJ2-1,TGCAGCGTTTTAATCAATGAGCAGTTCTTC,CSVLINEQFF
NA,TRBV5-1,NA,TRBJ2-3,TGCGCCAGCAGCCGGCTGGATACGCAGTATTTT,CASSRLDTQYF
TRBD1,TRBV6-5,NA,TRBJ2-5,TGTGCCAGCACCGAAACAGGGGAAGAGACCCAGTACTTC,CASTETGEETQYF
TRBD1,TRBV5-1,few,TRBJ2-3,TGCGCCAGCAGCGCGGACAGGGCACAAGGCACAGATACGCAGTATTTT,CASSADRAQGTDTQYF
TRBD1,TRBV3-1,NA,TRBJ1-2,TGTGCCAGCAGCCCAGGGACAGGGCTCGGTAGAGGCTACACCTTC,CASSPGTGLGRGYTF
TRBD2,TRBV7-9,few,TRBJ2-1,TGTGCCAGCAGCAGCGGGGAGACGTGGTTCTTC,CASSSGETWFF
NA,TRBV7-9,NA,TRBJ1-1,TGTGCCAGCAGCTCCGGCGCAGGCTCTGAAGCTTTCTTT,CASSSGAGSEAFF
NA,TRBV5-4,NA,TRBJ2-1,TGTGCCAGCAGTCAAGGGCTCTATGAGCAGTTCTTC,CASSQGLYEQFF
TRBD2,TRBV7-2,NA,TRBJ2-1,TGTGCCAGCAGCTACGGACTAGCGGGACCCGATGAGCAGTTCTTC,CASSYGLAGPDEQFF
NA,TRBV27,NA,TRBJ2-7,TGTGCCAGCAGTTTGGCTAGGGGCAGGGTCACCTACGAGCAGTACTTC,CASSLARGRVTYEQYF
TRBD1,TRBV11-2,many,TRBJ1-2,TGTGCCAGCAGCCCCGGACAGGGGGACTATGGCTACACCTTC,CASSPGQGDYGYTF
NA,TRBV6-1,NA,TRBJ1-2,TGTGCCAGCAGCGGGACGGATCCTAACTATGGCTACACCTTC,CASSGTDPNYGYTF
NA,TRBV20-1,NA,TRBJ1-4,TGCAGTGCTGGCATCGGTAGCACTAATGAAAAACTGTTTTTT,CSAGIGSTNEKLFF
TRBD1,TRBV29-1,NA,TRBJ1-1,TGCAGCGTTTCAACAGGGGGGAGCGCTGAAGCTTTCTTT,CSVSTGGSAEAFF
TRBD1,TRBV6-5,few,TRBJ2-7,TGTGCCAGCAGTGACCTTCGGACAGGGGCCTACGAGCAGTACTTC,CASSDLRTGAYEQYF
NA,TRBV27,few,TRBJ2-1,TGTGCCAGCAGTTCGGGGCCCTCCTACAATGAGCAGTTCTTC,CASSSGPSYNEQFF
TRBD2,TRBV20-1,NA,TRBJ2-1,TGCAGTGCTAGGGCTAGCGGGGGGGCTTATGAGCAGTTCTTC,CSARASGGAYEQFF
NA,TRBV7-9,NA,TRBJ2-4,TGTGCCAGCAGCACCGACAGGGAGGTAGCCAAAAACATTCAGTACTTC,CASSTDREVAKNIQYF
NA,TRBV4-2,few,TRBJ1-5,TGTGCCAGCAGCCAAGATCAGAGGGGGCAGCCCCAGCATTTT,CASSQDQRGQPQHF
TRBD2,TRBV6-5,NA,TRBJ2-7,TGTGCCAGCAGTTACGGTGGAGCGGGAGAGGTCTACGAGCAGTACTTC,CASSYGGAGEVYEQYF
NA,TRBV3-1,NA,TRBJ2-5,TGTGCCAGCAGCCCCCCGGGACTTCAAGGGACCCAGTACTTC,CASSPPGLQGTQYF
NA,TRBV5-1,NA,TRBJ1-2,TGCGCCAGCAGCCCGGAGGGGGGGCTCTGGGGCTACACCTTC,CASSPEGGLWGYTF
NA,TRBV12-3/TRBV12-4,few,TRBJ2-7,TGTGCCAGCAGTTTCCGGGGCAGGTACGAGCAGTACTTC,CASSFRGRYEQYF
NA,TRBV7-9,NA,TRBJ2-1,TGTGCCAGCAGCTTAGCGCATCGGGGCGATGAGCAGTTCTTC,CASSLAHRGDEQFF
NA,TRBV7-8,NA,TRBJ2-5,TGTGCCAGCAGCGAACCCCCGCAGGGCAACGGGGAGACCCAGTACTTC,CASSEPPQGNGETQYF
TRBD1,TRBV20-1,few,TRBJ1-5,TGCAGTGCTGGACAGGACCCGGATCAGCCCCAGCATTTT,CSAGQDPDQPQHF
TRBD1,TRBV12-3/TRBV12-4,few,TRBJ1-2,TGTGCCAGCAGTGCCGGGACAGGGTCCAACTATGGCTACACCTTC,CASSAGTGSNYGYTF
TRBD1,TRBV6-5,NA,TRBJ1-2,TGTGCCAGCAGTTCCCTCTACTACAGGGGGCGGGTTGACTATGGCTACACCTTC,CASSSLYYRGRVDYGYTF
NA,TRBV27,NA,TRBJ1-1,TGTGCCAGCAGTTTATCTTCAGGGGTTACTGAAGCTTTCTTT,CASSLSSGVTEAFF